This T cell receptor (beta chain) was identified during a study of cytomegalovirus exposure and HLA in healthy donors. Across the whole study: The early release's HLA-typed donors yielded 78 million or so unique TCRs.

V was clipped by 6 bases and J by 0 bases; unmatched bases: 6. CDR3 length: 15 amino acids. Germline lookup yields CDR1 LGHNA and CDR2 YNFKEQ. On this clone: Other DNA sequences from this sample encode an identical CDR3 as well.

Use of 60 Vbeta and 13 Jbeta primers characterized the PCR. Clones were sequenced by immunoSEQ multiplex PCR, and TCRdb holds only the in-frame ones, with some missing. The sample has 100,000 to 150,000 clones; around 72% are singletons. This chain links TRBV4-2 with TRBJ2-7; 9 bases align to TRBD2. The sample consisted of PBMCs. This TCR was sampled from a middle-aged woman in good health and CMV-seronegative. The CDR3, as DNA: TGTGCCAGCAGTCCGACTAGCGGAAGCTCCTACGAGCAGTACTTC. As protein: CASSPTSGSSYEQYF.